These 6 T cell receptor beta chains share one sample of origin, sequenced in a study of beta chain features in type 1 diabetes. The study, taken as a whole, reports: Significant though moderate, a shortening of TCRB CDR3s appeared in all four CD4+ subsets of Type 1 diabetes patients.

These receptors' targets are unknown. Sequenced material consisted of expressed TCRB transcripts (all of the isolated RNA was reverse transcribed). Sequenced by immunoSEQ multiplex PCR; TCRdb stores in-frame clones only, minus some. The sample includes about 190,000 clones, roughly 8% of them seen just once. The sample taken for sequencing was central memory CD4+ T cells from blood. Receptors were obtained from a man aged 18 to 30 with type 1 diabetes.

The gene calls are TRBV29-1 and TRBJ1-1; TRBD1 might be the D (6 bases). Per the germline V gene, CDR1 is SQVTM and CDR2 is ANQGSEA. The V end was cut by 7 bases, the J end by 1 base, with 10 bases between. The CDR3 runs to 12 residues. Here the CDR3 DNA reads TGCAGCGGGGGACAAACGAACACTGAAGCTTTCTTT. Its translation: CSGGQTNTEAFF.

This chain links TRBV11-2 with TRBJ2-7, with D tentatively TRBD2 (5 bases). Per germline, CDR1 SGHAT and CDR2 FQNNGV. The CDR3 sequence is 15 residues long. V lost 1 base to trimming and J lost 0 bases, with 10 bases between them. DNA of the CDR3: TGTGCCAGCAGCTTAGTAGGACTGACCTCCTACGAGCAGTACTTC. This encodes CASSLVGLTSYEQYF.

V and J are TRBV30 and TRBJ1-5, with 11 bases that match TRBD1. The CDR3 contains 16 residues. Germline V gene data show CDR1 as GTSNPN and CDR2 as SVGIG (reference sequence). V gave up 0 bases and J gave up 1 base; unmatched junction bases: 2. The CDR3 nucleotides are TGTGCCTGGAGTGTGGGGACAGGGGGGAGCAATCAGCCCCAGCATTTT. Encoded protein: CAWSVGTGGSNQPQHF.

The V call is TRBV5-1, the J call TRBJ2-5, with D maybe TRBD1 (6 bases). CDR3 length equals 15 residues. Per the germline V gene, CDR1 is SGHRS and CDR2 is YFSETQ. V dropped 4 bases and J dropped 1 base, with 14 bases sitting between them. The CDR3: CASSQDQGPQETQYF. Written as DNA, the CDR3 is TGCGCCAGCAGCCAGGACCAGGGGCCCCAAGAGACCCAGTACTTC.

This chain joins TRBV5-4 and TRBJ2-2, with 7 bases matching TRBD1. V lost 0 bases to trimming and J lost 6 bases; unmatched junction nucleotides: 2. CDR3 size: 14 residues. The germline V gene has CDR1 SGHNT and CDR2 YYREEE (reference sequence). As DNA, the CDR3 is TGTGCCAGCAGCTTGGTAGGGGGCCCCGGGGAGCTGTTTTTT. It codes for CASSLVGGPGELFF.

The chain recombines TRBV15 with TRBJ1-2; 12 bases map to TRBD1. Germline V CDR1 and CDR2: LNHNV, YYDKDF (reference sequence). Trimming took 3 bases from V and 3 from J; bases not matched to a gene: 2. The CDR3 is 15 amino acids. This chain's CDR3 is CATSSGTGGDYGYTF. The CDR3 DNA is TGTGCCACCAGCAGCGGGACAGGGGGCGACTATGGCTACACCTTC.